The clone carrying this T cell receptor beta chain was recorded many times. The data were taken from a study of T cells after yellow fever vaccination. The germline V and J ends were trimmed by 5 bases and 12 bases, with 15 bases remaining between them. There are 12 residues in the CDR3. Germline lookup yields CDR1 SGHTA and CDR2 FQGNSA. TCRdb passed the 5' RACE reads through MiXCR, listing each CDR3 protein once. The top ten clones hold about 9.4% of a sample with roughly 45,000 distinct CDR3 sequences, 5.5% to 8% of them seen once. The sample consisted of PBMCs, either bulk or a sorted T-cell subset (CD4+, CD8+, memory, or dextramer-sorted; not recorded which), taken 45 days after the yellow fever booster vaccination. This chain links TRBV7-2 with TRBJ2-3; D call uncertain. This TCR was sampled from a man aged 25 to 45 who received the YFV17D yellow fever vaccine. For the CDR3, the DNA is TGTGCCAGCAGCACCGGTGGGCCAAATCAGTATTTT. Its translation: CASSTGGPNQYF.